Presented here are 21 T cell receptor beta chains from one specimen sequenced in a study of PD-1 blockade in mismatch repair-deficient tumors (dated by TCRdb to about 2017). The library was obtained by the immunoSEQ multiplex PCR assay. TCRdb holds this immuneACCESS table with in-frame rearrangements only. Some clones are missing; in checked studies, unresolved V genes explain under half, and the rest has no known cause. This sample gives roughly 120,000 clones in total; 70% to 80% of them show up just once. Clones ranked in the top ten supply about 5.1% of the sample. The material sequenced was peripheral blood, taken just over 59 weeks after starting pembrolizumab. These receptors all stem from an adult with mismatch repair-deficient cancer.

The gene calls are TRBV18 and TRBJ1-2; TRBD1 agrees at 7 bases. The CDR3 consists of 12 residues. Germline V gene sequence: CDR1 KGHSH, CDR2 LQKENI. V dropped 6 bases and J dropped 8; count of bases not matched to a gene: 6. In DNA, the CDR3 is TGTGCCAGCTCGACAGGGTTGAGGGGCTACACCTTC. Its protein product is CASSTGLRGYTF.

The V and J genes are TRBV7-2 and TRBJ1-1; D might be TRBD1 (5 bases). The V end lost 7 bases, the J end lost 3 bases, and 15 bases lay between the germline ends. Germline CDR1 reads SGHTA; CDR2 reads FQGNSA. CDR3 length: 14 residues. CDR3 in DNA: TGTGCCAGCACCGCGACAGAACTTTACACTGAAGCTTTCTTT. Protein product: CASTATELYTEAFF.

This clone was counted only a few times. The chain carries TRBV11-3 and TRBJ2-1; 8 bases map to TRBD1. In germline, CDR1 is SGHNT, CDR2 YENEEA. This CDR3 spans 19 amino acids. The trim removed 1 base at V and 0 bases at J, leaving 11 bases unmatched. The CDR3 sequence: CASSLGLWTGLSSYNEQFF. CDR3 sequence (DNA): TGTGCCAGCAGCTTAGGATTGTGGACAGGGTTGAGCTCCTACAATGAGCAGTTCTTC.

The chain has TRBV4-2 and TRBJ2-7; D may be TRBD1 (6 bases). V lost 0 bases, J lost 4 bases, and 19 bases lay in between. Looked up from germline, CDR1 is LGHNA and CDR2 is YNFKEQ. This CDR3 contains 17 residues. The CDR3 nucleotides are TGTGCCAGCAGCCAAGAGGGTATGGCAGGGGATATGTACGAGCAGTACTTC. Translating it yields CASSQEGMAGDMYEQYF.

Written as DNA, the CDR3 is TGCGCCAGCAGCCCGGGGCCAGGGACCAACACCGGGGAGCTGTTTTTT. Amino acid sequence: CASSPGPGTNTGELFF. This chain uses TRBV5-1 with TRBJ2-2, with D perhaps TRBD1 or TRBD2 (5 bases each). The CDR3 consists of 16 residues. V shed 4 bases and J shed 2 bases, with 15 bases lying between them. Germline CDR1 SGHRS, CDR2 YFSETQ.

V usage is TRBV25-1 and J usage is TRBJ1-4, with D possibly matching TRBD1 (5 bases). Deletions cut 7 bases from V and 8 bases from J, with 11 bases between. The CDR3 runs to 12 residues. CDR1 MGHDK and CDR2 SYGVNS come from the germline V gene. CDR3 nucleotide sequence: TGTGCCAGCAAGGACATGCGAGAAAAACTGTTTTTT. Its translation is CASKDMREKLFF.

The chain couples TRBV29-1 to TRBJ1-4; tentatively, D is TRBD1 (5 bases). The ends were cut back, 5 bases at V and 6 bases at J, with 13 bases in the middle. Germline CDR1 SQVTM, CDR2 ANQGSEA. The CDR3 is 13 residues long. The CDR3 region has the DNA TGCAGCGTTTTAGGTCAAGGGGATGAAAAACTGTTTTTT. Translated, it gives CSVLGQGDEKLFF.

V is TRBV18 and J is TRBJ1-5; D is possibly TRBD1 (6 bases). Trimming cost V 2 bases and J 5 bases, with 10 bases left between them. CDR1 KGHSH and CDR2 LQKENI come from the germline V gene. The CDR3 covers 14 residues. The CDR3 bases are TGTGCCAGCTCACCAACAGGGCCTGATCAGCCCCAGCATTTT. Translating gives CASSPTGPDQPQHF.

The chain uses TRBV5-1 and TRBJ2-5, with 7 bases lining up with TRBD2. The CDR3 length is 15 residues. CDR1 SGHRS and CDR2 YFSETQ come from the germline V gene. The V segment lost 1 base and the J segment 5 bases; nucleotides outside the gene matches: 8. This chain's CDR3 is CASSLLGGSWETQYF. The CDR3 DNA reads TGCGCCAGCAGCTTGCTGGGCGGGAGCTGGGAGACCCAGTACTTC.

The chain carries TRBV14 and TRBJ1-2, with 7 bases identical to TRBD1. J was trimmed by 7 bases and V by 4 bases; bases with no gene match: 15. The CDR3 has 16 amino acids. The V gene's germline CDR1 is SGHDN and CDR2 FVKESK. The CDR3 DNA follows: TGTGCCAGCAGCCTTTTACCCGAGACAGGGAGAAGTGGCTACACCTTC. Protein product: CASSLLPETGRSGYTF.

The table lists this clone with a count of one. The CDR3 loop reads CASSLAGAYEQYF. DNA of the CDR3: TGTGCCAGCAGCCTCGCCGGGGCCTACGAGCAGTACTTC. The chain uses TRBV7-6 and TRBJ2-7; TRBD2 might be the D (5 bases). CDR1 SGHVS and CDR2 FNYEAQ come from the germline V gene. The length of the CDR3 is 13 residues. Trimming shortened V by 5 bases and J by 2 bases, and 10 bases separated the two germline ends.

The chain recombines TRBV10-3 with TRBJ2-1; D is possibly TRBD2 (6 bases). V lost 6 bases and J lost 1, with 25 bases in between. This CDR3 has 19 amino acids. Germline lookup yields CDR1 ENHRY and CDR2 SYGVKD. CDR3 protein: CAISPRWPVADPSYNEQFF. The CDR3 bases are TGTGCCATCAGCCCCCGTTGGCCAGTAGCGGATCCTTCCTACAATGAGCAGTTCTTC.

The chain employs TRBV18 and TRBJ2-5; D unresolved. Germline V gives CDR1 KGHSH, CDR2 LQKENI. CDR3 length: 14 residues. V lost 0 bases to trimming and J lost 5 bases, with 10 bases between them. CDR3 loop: CASSPPVNAETQYF. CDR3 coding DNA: TGTGCCAGCTCACCACCGGTCAACGCGGAGACCCAGTACTTC.

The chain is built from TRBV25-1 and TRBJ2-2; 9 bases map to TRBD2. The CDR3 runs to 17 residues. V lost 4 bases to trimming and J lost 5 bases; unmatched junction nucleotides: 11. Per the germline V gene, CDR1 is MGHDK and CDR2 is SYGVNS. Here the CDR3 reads CASSVRGGRAGTGELFF. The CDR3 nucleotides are TGTGCCAGCAGTGTCCGGGGCGGGAGGGCCGGGACCGGGGAGCTGTTTTTT.

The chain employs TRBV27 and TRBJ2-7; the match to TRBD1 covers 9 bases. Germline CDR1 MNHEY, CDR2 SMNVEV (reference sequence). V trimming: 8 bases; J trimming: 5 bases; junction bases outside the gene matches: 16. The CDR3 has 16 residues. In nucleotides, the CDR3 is TGTGCCAGCGGCCAGGAGGGGGGGACAGGGATCAACGAGCAGTACTTC. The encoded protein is CASGQEGGTGINEQYF.

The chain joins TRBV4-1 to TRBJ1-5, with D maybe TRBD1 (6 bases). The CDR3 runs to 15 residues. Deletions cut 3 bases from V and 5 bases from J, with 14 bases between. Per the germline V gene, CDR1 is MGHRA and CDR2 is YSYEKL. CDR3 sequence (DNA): TGCGCCAGCAGCCAGCTCCAACAGGGACATCAGCCCCAGCATTTT. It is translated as CASSQLQQGHQPQHF.

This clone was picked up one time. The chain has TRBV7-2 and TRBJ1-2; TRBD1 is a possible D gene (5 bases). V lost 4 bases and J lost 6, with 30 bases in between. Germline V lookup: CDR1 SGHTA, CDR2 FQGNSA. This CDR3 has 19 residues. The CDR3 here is CASSSSTRGGRTWSDGYTF. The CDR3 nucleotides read TGTGCCAGCAGCTCCAGCACTAGGGGCGGGAGGACTTGGTCCGATGGCTACACCTTC.

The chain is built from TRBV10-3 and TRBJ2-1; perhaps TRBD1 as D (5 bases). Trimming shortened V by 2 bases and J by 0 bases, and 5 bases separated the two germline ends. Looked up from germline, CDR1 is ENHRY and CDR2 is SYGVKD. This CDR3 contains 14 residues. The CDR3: CAISERGSYNEQFF. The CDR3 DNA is TGTGCCATCAGTGAGAGGGGCTCCTACAATGAGCAGTTCTTC.

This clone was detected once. The CDR3 reads CASRDWTTWGGYTF. CDR3 DNA: TGTGCCAGCAGGGACTGGACAACCTGGGGAGGCTACACCTTC. This chain joins TRBV6-6 and TRBJ1-2; D is perhaps TRBD1 (5 bases). There are 14 residues in the CDR3. Germline assignment: CDR1 MNHNY and CDR2 SVGAGI (reference sequence). Deletions cut 6 bases from V and 8 bases from J, with 19 bases between.

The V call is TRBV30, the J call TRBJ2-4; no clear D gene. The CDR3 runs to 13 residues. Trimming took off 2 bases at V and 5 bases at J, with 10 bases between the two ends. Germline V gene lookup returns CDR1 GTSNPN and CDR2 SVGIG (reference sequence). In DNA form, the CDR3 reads TGTGCCTGGAGTAAGGGCCCCCAAAACATTCAGTACTTC. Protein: CAWSKGPQNIQYF.

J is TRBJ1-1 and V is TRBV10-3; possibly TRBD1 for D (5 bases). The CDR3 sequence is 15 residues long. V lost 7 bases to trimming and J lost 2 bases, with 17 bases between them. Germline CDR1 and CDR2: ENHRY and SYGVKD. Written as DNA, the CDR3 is TGTGCCATCATGGGGGGGGAGGGACCTAACACTGAAGCTTTCTTT. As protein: CAIMGGEGPNTEAFF.